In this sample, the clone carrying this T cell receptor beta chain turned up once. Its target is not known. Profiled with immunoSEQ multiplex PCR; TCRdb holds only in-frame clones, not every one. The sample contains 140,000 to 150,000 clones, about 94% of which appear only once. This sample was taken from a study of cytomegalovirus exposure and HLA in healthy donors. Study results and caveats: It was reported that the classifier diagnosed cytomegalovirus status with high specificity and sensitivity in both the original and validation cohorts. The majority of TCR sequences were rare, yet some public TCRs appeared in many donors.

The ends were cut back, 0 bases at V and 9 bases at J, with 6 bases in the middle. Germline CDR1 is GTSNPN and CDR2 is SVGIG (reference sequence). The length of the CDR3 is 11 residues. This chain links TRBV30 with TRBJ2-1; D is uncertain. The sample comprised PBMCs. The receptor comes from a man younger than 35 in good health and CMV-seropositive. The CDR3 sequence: CAWSVEVEQFF. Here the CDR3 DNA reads TGTGCCTGGAGTGTAGAGGTTGAGCAGTTCTTC.